This T cell receptor (beta chain) was sequenced for a study of neurological immune-mediated disorders. Synthesis of cDNA used 5'RACE (with 10-nucleotide random UMIs). In every sequencing run, more than 180 million TCR-beta sequences were generated from 15-18 subjects. TCRdb re-called the 5' RACE reads through MiXCR, storing one row per CDR3 protein. The sample records roughly 61,000 distinct CDR3 sequences, approximately 25% being singletons. Concerning this clonotype: A much larger clone sits a single nucleotide away, making a read error possible. The CDR3 ends on some other residue instead of the conserved phenylalanine or tryptophan, so this is likely a read error.

Sample time point: technical triplicate 2. This receptor was identified in a man aged 55-75 years with HTLV-1-associated myelopathy (HAM/TSP). The sequenced sample consisted of PBMCs.

DNA of the CDR3: TGCAGTGCTAGAGATGTAACGGGGGAGGGGAACATTCAGTACGTC. Its translation is CSARDVTGEGNIQYV. The rearrangement links TRBV20-1 to TRBJ2-4; the match to TRBD2 covers 7 bases. V trimming: 0 bases; J trimming: 7 bases; junction bases outside the gene matches: 9. The CDR3 contains 15 residues. Looked up from germline, CDR1 is DFQATT and CDR2 is SNEGSKA (reference sequence).